This T cell receptor beta chain was identified in a study of T-cell reconstitution after alpha-beta-depleted transplantation in children (dated by TCRdb to 2016 to 2017). About the full investigation: Using TCR repertoire profiling, the study followed T-cell immune reconstitution in a quantitative way in children after TCRalphabeta/CD19-depleted allogeneic hematopoietic cell transplantation.

From cysteine to phenylalanine, the CDR3 is 16 amino acids long. Only CDR3 DNA remains: 48 bases, in frame from the first base. Trimming at the junction amounts to 1 base on V and 1 base on J, and the germline ends lie 14 bases apart. Receptors were amplified or captured by PCR. These reads were obtained on an Illumina HiSeq 2500. TCR library preparation used molecular barcoding, with unique molecular identifiers applied to normalize quantification of the TCRbeta repertoire. In TCRdb, the public reads were trimmed at Q25 with fastp and aligned with MiXCR, with productive beta chains retained. Identical CDR3 protein sequences are pooled into one entry, listed with their most common genes and DNA. The table for this sample lists more than 450,000 distinct CDR3 sequences; around 17% of them were counted only once. 3.3% of the sample is in the top ten clones. This clonotype was counted only a few times. No antigen is known for it. The input lacks base qualities; no much larger clone sits a single base away.

The sequence joins TRBV12-3 or TRBV12-4 to TRBJ2-7; TRBD1 is a weak D gene call, 5 bases matching. The sequencing used PBMCs from the stem cell graft donor, collected from the stem cell graft. The clonotype comes from a human donor who donated a stem cell graft to a child with acute lymphoblastic leukemia. The CDR3 sequence is CASSLDLTTESYEQYF. The DNA sequence is given as TGTGCCAGCAGTTTAGATCTCACGACAGAGTCCTACGAGCAGTACTTC.